This TCR beta chain was sequenced for a study of blood T cell repertoires in COVID-19. Profiling relied on immunoSEQ multiplex PCR, and the TCRdb table lists in-frame clones only, not all of them. The data contain about 360,000 clones, around 87% of them singletons. Trimming took off 4 bases at V and 2 bases at J, with 9 bases between the two ends. The CDR3 is 13 amino acids. The germline CDR1 and CDR2 sequences are MNHEY and SMNVEV (reference sequence). This chain connects TRBV27 to TRBJ2-7, with D maybe TRBD1 (6 bases). The TCR sequence derives from a man aged 25 to 40 who had recovered from COVID-19. The source material was PBMCs or T cells enriched from blood (not recorded which). The CDR3 DNA follows: TGTGCCAGCAGTTATGGACAGACCTACGAGCAGTACTTC. As protein: CASSYGQTYEQYF.